This is a list of T cell receptor beta chains from one sample in a study of T cells in localized non-small cell lung cancer. Clones were sequenced by immunoSEQ multiplex PCR, and TCRdb holds only the in-frame ones, with some missing. The data show some 25,000 clones, under 95% seen once. The starting material was peripheral blood, obtained before any cancer treatment. The receptor source for this set is a man aged 35 to 69 with stage III squamous cell lung carcinoma. Both conserved end residues are trimmed from each CDR3.

TRBJ2-3 TRBV5-5 ASSFALSGTTDTQY
TRBJ1-2 TRBV2 ASSEGYLTNYGYT
TRBJ2-1 TRBV29-1 SVQGLYNEQF
TRBJ1-2 TRBV29-1 SVAAPGQGYGYT
TRBJ2-7 TRBV4-3 ASSQDWSLAGGSREQY
TRBJ1-1 TRBV7-8 ASTRGIMNTEAF
TRBJ1-2 TRBV18 ASSPRQGHYGYT
TRBJ2-7 TRBV4-3 ASSQAGTGLYEQY
TRBJ2-5 TRBV7-9 ASSRGRALGETQY
TRBJ1-4 TRBV4-1 ASSPTERDGGEKLF
TRBJ1-3 TRBV6-1 ASSPGGSSGNTIY
TRBJ1-2 TRBV6-5 ASTPRQASNYGYT
TRBJ2-6 TRBV18 ASSEQGAIGGANVLT
TRBJ1-2 TRBV15 ATSRGGEGPNNYGYT
TRBJ2-6 TRBV5-1 ASSSGGANVLT
TRBJ2-5 TRBV9 ASSRDVQETQY
TRBJ2-1 TRBV19 ASSSRAGAYNEQF
TRBJ2-7 TRBV18 ASSRPGTYEQY
TRBJ1-4 TRBV30 AWSRGGGEKLF
TRBJ1-2 TRBV5-4 ASSREGPRESYT
TRBJ2-3 TRBV29-1 SVTSSGNTDTQY
TRBJ2-6 TRBV7-3 ASSLLSGQGALSGANVLT
TRBJ1-4 TRBV19 ASSQGGTNEKLF
TRBJ1-2 TRBV30 AWGQGAGYT